These 18 T cell receptor beta chains originate from one sample sequenced in a study of Ad26.COV2.S vaccination and SARS-CoV-2 variants. TCRdb's table, derived via immunoSEQ multiplex PCR, lists solely in-frame clones and lacks some. This table has 300,000 to 400,000 clones, roughly 87% appearing once. As to treatment: around 19 received Ad26.COV2.S at low or high dose, single or two shots; about 5 received placebo; per-sample allocation not given. Sampling happened 63 days after the first vaccine or placebo injection. The specimen comprised peripheral blood, sampled in a trial of Ad26.COV2.S vaccine versus placebo. These receptor sequences come from a person aged 18-60 years who received the Ad26.COV2.S COVID-19 vaccine or a placebo.

The chain uses TRBV3-1 (or the pseudogene TRBV3-2) and TRBJ2-1, with 9 bases fitting TRBD2. V lost 0 bases and J lost 4; bases outside the gene matches: 4. CDR1 and CDR2 from the germline V gene are LGHDT and YNNKEL (reference sequence). This CDR3 contains 16 residues. CDR3 loop: CASSQDSGGPYNEQFF. As DNA, the CDR3 is TGTGCCAGCAGCCAAGATAGCGGGGGCCCATACAATGAGCAGTTCTTC.

This clone has a handful of counts. The chain recombines TRBV3-1 (or the pseudogene TRBV3-2) with TRBJ1-2; D is perhaps TRBD1 (6 bases). CDR1 LGHDT and CDR2 YNNKEL come from the germline V gene (reference sequence). This CDR3 comprises 16 residues. V was shortened by 1 base and J by 0 bases, with 12 bases between the two germline ends. CDR3 protein: CASSQGRTETNYGYTF. The CDR3 region has the DNA TGTGCCAGCAGCCAAGGGAGGACAGAAACTAACTATGGCTACACCTTC.

The rearrangement links TRBV5-6 to TRBJ1-3; a possible D gene is TRBD1 (5 bases). CDR3 length: 16 amino acids. V was shortened by 5 bases and J by 0 bases, with 15 bases between the two germline ends. Per germline, CDR1 SGHDT and CDR2 YYEEEE. The chain's CDR3 is CASRLGTELSGNTIYF. The CDR3 bases are TGTGCCAGCAGGCTGGGGACGGAACTCTCTGGAAACACCATATATTTT.

The chain has TRBV25-1 and TRBJ1-3, with 7 bases identical to TRBD1. Germline loops: CDR1 MGHDK, CDR2 SYGVNS. This CDR3 contains 14 residues. V trimming: 6 bases; J trimming: 0 bases; junction bases outside the gene matches: 2. The CDR3 sequence: CASSQGVSGNTIYF. The CDR3 DNA sequence: TGTGCCAGCAGCCAGGGGGTCTCTGGAAACACCATATATTTT.

This clone was counted between two and nine times. The chain carries TRBV6-6 and TRBJ1-6; D remains ambiguous. V lost 5 bases, J lost 6 bases, and 8 bases lay in between. Per the germline V gene, CDR1 is MNHNY and CDR2 is SVGAGI (reference sequence). This CDR3 spans 13 amino acids. CDR3 nucleotides: TGTGCCAGCAGTCCGGACGGTAATTCACCCCTCCACTTT. Amino acid sequence: CASSPDGNSPLHF.

To note about this clone: Compared with germline, one end of the junction differs, possibly owing to a read error. The rearrangement links TRBV7-7 to TRBJ2-1; D is possibly TRBD2 (5 bases). Germline CDR1 is SSHAT and CDR2 is FNYEAQ (reference sequence). The length of the CDR3 is 13 residues. CDR3 DNA: TGTGCTAGCAGCTTAGCGTTAGGGAATGAGCAGTTCTTC. Protein: CASSLALGNEQFF.

The chain is built from TRBV4-1 and TRBJ1-1; no definite D call. The germline gives CDR1 MGHRA, CDR2 YSYEKL. V lost 0 bases to trimming and J lost 0 bases, with 8 bases between them. This CDR3 contains 15 residues. For the CDR3, the DNA is TGCGCCAGCAGCCAAGAAGGTAGAGTGAACACTGAAGCTTTCTTT. Translated, it gives CASSQEGRVNTEAFF.

The chain carries TRBV4-2 and TRBJ1-2, with D hard to call. The CDR3 has 14 residues. CDR1 is LGHNA, CDR2 YNFKEQ, per germline. Trimming took 0 bases from V and 8 from J, leaving 13 bases between them. CDR3 DNA sequence: TGTGCCAGCAGCCAAGATCACCCGGCCAGGGGCTACACCTTC. Translated: CASSQDHPARGYTF.

The gene calls are TRBV19 and TRBJ2-7, with TRBD1 as a possible D gene (6 bases). This CDR3 has 13 amino acids. V lost 4 bases and J lost 6, with 13 bases in between. Germline lookup yields CDR1 LNHDA and CDR2 SQIVND (reference sequence). CDR3 sequence: CASSRRTDPEQYF. In DNA, the CDR3 is TGTGCCAGTAGTAGAAGGACAGATCCCGAGCAGTACTTC.

The chain has TRBV5-1 and TRBJ2-1; 7 positions match TRBD1. The V gene end was trimmed by 4 bases and the J gene end by 8 bases; junction bases not matched to a gene: 6. This CDR3 is 13 amino acids long. Germline V gene lookup returns CDR1 SGHRS and CDR2 YFSETQ. The DNA for the CDR3 is TGCGCCAGCAGCAACCAGGGGGACGATGAGCAGTTCTTC. It specifies CASSNQGDDEQFF.

Notes on this clone: Other DNA sequences in this specimen translate into the identical CDR3. The chain links TRBV5-1 to TRBJ2-5, with D maybe TRBD1 (6 bases). CDR3 length: 14 residues. Germline CDR1 SGHRS, CDR2 YFSETQ. Trimming took off 0 bases at V and 0 bases at J, with 6 bases between the two ends. CDR3 nucleotide sequence: TGCGCCAGCAGCTTGGGGACAGACCAAGAGACCCAGTACTTC. Its translation is CASSLGTDQETQYF.

The chain joins TRBV12-5 to TRBJ2-5; no clear D gene. V was pared by 2 bases and J by 2 bases, with 9 bases between. The CDR3 consists of 14 residues. CDR1 and CDR2 from the germline V gene are LGHNT and FRNRAP. CDR3 nucleotides: TGTGCTAGTGGTTTGCGAACTCCACAAGAGACCCAGTACTTC. This encodes CASGLRTPQETQYF.

This clone was detected only a few times. The V call is TRBV30, the J call TRBJ1-5, with 8 positions matching TRBD1. Germline values: CDR1 GTSNPN, CDR2 SVGIG (reference sequence). Germline trimming cut 4 bases from V and 0 bases from J; bases unmatched to any gene: 14. The CDR3 contains 18 residues. The CDR3 reads CAWTLCQGADNSNQPQHF. Written as DNA, the CDR3 is TGTGCCTGGACATTGTGTCAGGGGGCGGATAATAGCAATCAGCCCCAGCATTTT. The entire variable domain, with the rest obtained from reference TRBV30 and TRBJ1-5, is as follows: SQTIHQWPATLVQPVGSPLSLECTVEGTSNPNLYWYRQAAGRGLQLLFYSVGIGQISSEVPQNLSASRPQDRQFILSSKKLLLSDSGFYLCAWTLCQGADNSNQPQHFGDGTRLSIL.

This clone has just one count. The chain has TRBV9 and TRBJ2-1; 9 nucleotides agree with TRBD2. V lost 0 bases to trimming and J lost 8 bases; unmatched junction nucleotides: 9. The CDR3 extends over 16 amino acids. In germline, CDR1 is SGDLS, CDR2 YYNGEE. CDR3 bases: TGTGCCAGCAGCGTAGTCGGAGCGGGGGGAGTCGATGAGCAGTTCTTC. Protein: CASSVVGAGGVDEQFF.

J is TRBJ1-5 and V is TRBV6-5, with 7 bases that match TRBD1. Germline lookup yields CDR1 MNHEY and CDR2 SVGAGI. CDR3 size: 14 residues. V lost 7 bases and J lost 6; bases outside the gene matches: 9. In DNA form, the CDR3 reads TGTGCCAGCACGGCAGGGGGTCCCGGTCAGCCCCAGCATTTT. It yields the protein CASTAGGPGQPQHF.

This CDR3 reads CASSTNSYEQYF. DNA for the CDR3: TGTGCCAGCAGCACCAACTCCTACGAGCAGTACTTC. The genes are TRBV5-4 and TRBJ2-7; D is uncertain. The germline CDR1 and CDR2 sequences are SGHNT and YYREEE (reference sequence). The CDR3 length is 12 residues. The ends were cut back, 4 bases at V and 0 bases at J, with 5 bases in the middle.

J is TRBJ1-2 and V is TRBV7-9, with TRBD1 identical over 10 bases. Germline V CDR1 and CDR2: SEHNR, FQNEAQ (reference sequence). Trimming removed 3 bases from V and 7 bases from J; junction bases left unmatched: 5. The CDR3 spans 14 residues. CDR3 amino acids: CASSFTGQGLGYTF. CDR3 sequence (DNA): TGTGCCAGCAGCTTCACGGGACAGGGGCTTGGCTACACCTTC.

The rearrangement joins TRBV9 to TRBJ2-2; no definite D call. The CDR3 contains 12 residues. Germline CDR1 SGDLS, CDR2 YYNGEE. With 3 bases removed from V and 2 bases from J, the gap between germline ends came to 2 bases. The CDR3 coding sequence is TGTGCCAGCAGCGCCAACACCGGGGAGCTGTTTTTT. Its translation is CASSANTGELFF.